This entry describes one T cell receptor (beta chain). Measured with immunoSEQ multiplex PCR; TCRdb has only the in-frame clones, and not every one. Found here are some 200,000 clones, approximately 92% of them singletons; the top ten hold roughly 1.6%. CDR1 MGHRA and CDR2 YSYEKL come from the germline V gene. The CDR3 runs 16 residues. Trimming removed 3 bases from V and 6 bases from J; junction bases left unmatched: 8. These data are taken from a study of control samples from healthy donors and cancer patients. The chain recombines TRBV4-1 with TRBJ1-5; 10 positions agree with TRBD1. Sequences were obtained from blood. The clonotype was recovered from a young man in good health. CDR3 coding DNA: TGCGCCAGCAGCCACCTTTCCGGGACAGGGGCTCAGCCCCAGCATTTT. It specifies CASSHLSGTGAQPQHF.